The 16 T cell receptor beta chains below all came from one sample that was sequenced in a study of blood T cell repertoires in COVID-19. Clones were read by immunoSEQ multiplex PCR, and TCRdb kept only the in-frame ones, dropping some. The table records some 150,000 clones, about nine tenths of them present only once. Sample: peripheral blood. The receptors shown here come from a woman in her fifties or sixties with acute or convalescent COVID-19.

The chain has TRBV7-2 and TRBJ1-2, with TRBD1 matching over 9 bases. V shed 6 bases, J shed 7 bases, and the junction held 9 bases outside the gene matches. Germline CDR1 reads SGHTA; CDR2 reads FQGNSA. The CDR3 extends over 14 amino acids. CDR3 in DNA: TGTGCCAGCAGGACCGGGACAGGGTCTGCTGGCTACACCTTC. Its translation is CASRTGTGSAGYTF. Combining the CDR3 with reference TRBV7-2 and TRBJ1-2 gives the whole variable domain GAGVSQSPSNKVTEKGKDVELRCDPISGHTALYWYRQSLGQGLEFLIYFQGNSAPDKSGLPSDRFSAERTGGSVSTLTIQRTQQEDSAVYLCASRTGTGSAGYTFGSGTRLTVV.

This chain links TRBV19 with TRBJ1-2; 8 bases fit TRBD1. V gave up 5 bases and J gave up 4 bases; unmatched junction bases: 9. The CDR3 covers 15 residues. CDR1 is LNHDA and CDR2 is SQIVND in the germline V gene (reference sequence). CDR3 residues: CASSLAGGGIYGYTF. The CDR3 region has the DNA TGTGCCAGTAGTCTCGCAGGGGGCGGAATCTATGGCTACACCTTC.

The chain carries TRBV6-5 and TRBJ2-7, with 10 bases lining up with TRBD2. CDR1 MNHEY and CDR2 SVGAGI come from the germline V gene. The CDR3 covers 14 residues. J lost 6 bases, V lost 4 bases, and 6 bases had no gene match. CDR3 residues: CASSSPLAGGEQYF. The CDR3 DNA reads TGTGCCAGCAGTTCGCCATTAGCGGGAGGCGAGCAGTACTTC.

This clone has a single count. The chain uses TRBV11-2 and TRBJ1-2, with D maybe TRBD1 (5 bases). Trimming pared 1 base from V and 7 bases from J, leaving 7 bases between. Per germline, CDR1 SGHAT and CDR2 FQNNGV. The length of the CDR3 is 12 residues. For the CDR3, the DNA is TGTGCCAGCAGCTTAGGGGGCCGTGGCTACACCTTC. Amino acid sequence: CASSLGGRGYTF.

In this sample, this clone turned up once. The rearrangement uses TRBV4-3 and TRBJ2-4, with a weak D call TRBD1 (7 bases). Trimming removed 1 base at V and 5 bases at J, with 12 bases between. Germline lookup yields CDR1 LGHNA and CDR2 YSLEER. CDR3 size: 15 residues. The CDR3 is CASSQGRGLENIQYF. CDR3 nucleotide sequence: TGCGCCAGCAGCCAAGGGAGGGGGCTAGAAAACATTCAGTACTTC.

The genes are TRBV14 and TRBJ2-2; D is uncertain. The CDR3 totals 13 residues. The germline V gene encodes CDR1 SGHDN and CDR2 FVKESK. The V gene lost 4 bases and the J gene lost 6 bases, with 9 bases spanning the gap. The CDR3 loop reads CASSPLRSGELFF. The CDR3 nucleotides are TGTGCCAGCAGCCCCCTCAGGTCCGGGGAGCTGTTTTTT.

This clone was detected many times. The genes are TRBV5-1 and TRBJ1-1; D might be TRBD1 (5 bases). CDR3 length: 14 residues. V shed 1 base and J shed 1 base, with 8 bases lying between them. CDR1 and CDR2 from the germline V gene are SGHRS and YFSETQ. CDR3 bases: TGCGCCAGCAGCTTGACAGGTACGAACACTGAAGCTTTCTTT. It encodes CASSLTGTNTEAFF.

This clone was counted once. The chain links TRBV19 to TRBJ2-1; D perhaps matches TRBD2 (6 bases). Germline CDR1 is LNHDA and CDR2 is SQIVND (reference sequence). The CDR3 sequence is 14 residues long. Deletions cut 5 bases from V and 6 bases from J, with 14 bases between. CDR3 DNA: TGTGCCAGTAGTGTACGCAGGGAGGCCAATGAGCAGTTCTTC. This translates into CASSVRREANEQFF.

The V call is TRBV7-2, the J call TRBJ1-5, with a weak D call TRBD1 (6 bases). Looked up from germline, CDR1 is SGHTA and CDR2 is FQGNSA. The V end lost 5 bases, the J end lost 7 bases, and 12 bases lay between the germline ends. CDR3 size: 13 residues. The CDR3 coding sequence is TGTGCCAGCAGCAAGCCCCAGGGGCAGCCCCAGCATTTT. It is translated as CASSKPQGQPQHF.

The chain employs TRBV4-3 and TRBJ1-2, with 11 nucleotides matching TRBD1. The V and J ends lost 2 bases and 5 bases, in that order; junction bases with no gene match: 10. In germline, CDR1 is LGHNA, CDR2 YSLEER. This CDR3 region has 17 residues. CDR3 in DNA: TGCGCCAGCAGCCAACTAACCGGGACAGGGGGATGGTATGGCTACACCTTC. The encoded protein is CASSQLTGTGGWYGYTF.

The chain employs TRBV6-5 and TRBJ1-2; possibly TRBD1 for D (6 bases). V lost 5 bases and J lost 1, with 14 bases in between. The CDR3 contains 15 residues. Germline CDR1 reads MNHEY; CDR2 reads SVGAGI. The CDR3 loop reads CASSRRTAFNYGYTF. The CDR3 DNA reads as TGTGCCAGCAGTCGACGGACAGCTTTTAACTATGGCTACACCTTC.

The count of this clone is one. The chain joins TRBV6-2 or TRBV6-3 to TRBJ1-1, with D maybe TRBD1 (6 bases). The CDR3 runs to 14 residues. Trimming left V 6 bases short and J 1 base short, with 12 bases between. Germline CDR1 and CDR2: MNHEY and SVGEGT. In DNA form, the CDR3 reads TGTGCCAGCAGCGCCGGGGGGCGGAACACTGAAGCTTTCTTT. Translating it yields CASSAGGRNTEAFF.

The gene calls are TRBV10-3 and TRBJ1-1; TRBD1 is a possible D gene (6 bases). Deletions cut 10 bases from V and 1 base from J, with 16 bases between. Germline CDR1 reads ENHRY; CDR2 reads SYGVKD. The CDR3 loop spans 14 amino acids. The CDR3 sequence is CATRRDNSNTEAFF. The CDR3 nucleotides read TGTGCCACCCGCCGGGACAACTCGAACACTGAAGCTTTCTTT.

This clone was detected only a few times. The rearrangement joins TRBV5-4 to TRBJ1-2; 10 bases are shared with TRBD1. Germline CDR1 is SGHNT and CDR2 is YYREEE (reference sequence). Trimming at V came to 3 bases and at J to 8 bases, leaving 1 base not matched to a gene. The CDR3 contains 12 residues. CDR3 coding DNA: TGTGCCAGCAGCTGGGACAGGGGCGGCTACACCTTC. Residues: CASSWDRGGYTF.

This sequence joins TRBV4-3 and TRBJ2-1, with D possibly TRBD2 on 6 matching bases. This CDR3 is 17 amino acids long. V lost 0 bases and J 4 bases, leaving 16 bases between the germline ends. Germline V CDR1 and CDR2: LGHNA, YSLEER. CDR3 amino acids: CASSQDWGVTGYNEQFF. In nucleotides, the CDR3 is TGCGCCAGCAGCCAAGACTGGGGGGTAACCGGATACAATGAGCAGTTCTTC.

This chain uses TRBV11-2 with TRBJ2-7; maybe TRBD1 (6 bases). This CDR3 contains 11 residues. V dropped 7 bases and J dropped 7 bases, with 11 bases sitting between them. Germline values: CDR1 SGHAT, CDR2 FQNNGV. This chain's CDR3 is CASKRGWEQYF. The DNA of the CDR3 is TGTGCCAGCAAAAGGGGGTGGGAGCAGTACTTC. Filled out from reference TRBV11-2 and TRBJ2-7, the complete variable domain reads EAGVAQSPRYKIIEKRQSVAFWCNPISGHATLYWYQQILGQGPKLLIQFQNNGVVDDSQLPKDRFSAERLKGVDSTLKIQPAKLEDSAVYLCASKRGWEQYFGPGTRLTVT.